Sequencing of this T cell receptor (beta chain) was carried out in a study of blood T cell repertoires in COVID-19. The wider study: The study drew acute and convalescent COVID-19 samples from the United States, Italy and Spain. T cells, B-cell-depleted T cells, or PBMCs provided the cDNA or gDNA that served as material.

Unmatched junction bases numbered 4, after V lost 2 bases and J lost 7 bases. CDR1 SGHNT and CDR2 YENEEA come from the germline V gene. This CDR3 region has 14 residues. TCRdb's table, derived via immunoSEQ multiplex PCR, lists solely in-frame clones and lacks some. The sample carries about 480,000 clones, roughly 90% recorded once. In assigning cohorts, the study relied on participant-reported clinical history. This TCR derives from a middle-aged woman who had recovered from COVID-19. This sequence joins TRBV11-3 and TRBJ2-1, with TRBD2 matching over 8 bases. Source material: PBMCs or T cells enriched from blood (not recorded which). CDR3 loop: CASSLLREGNEQFF. In DNA form, the CDR3 reads TGTGCCAGCAGCTTACTACGGGAGGGTAATGAGCAGTTCTTC.